The TCR beta chain described here comes from a study of Ad26.COV2.S vaccination and SARS-CoV-2 variants. Assay used: immunoSEQ multiplex PCR; TCRdb lists only in-frame clones, some missing. Found here are about 350,000 clones, more than 85% of them singletons; the top ten hold approximately 4.5%. Treatment here: around 19 received Ad26.COV2.S at low or high dose, single or two shots; 5 received placebo; per-sample allocation not given. Specimen acquisition occurred on day 63 following the initial vaccine or placebo injection. V lost 6 bases and J lost 4, with 16 bases in between. Germline-derived CDR1 and CDR2 are SNHLY and FYNNEI. This CDR3 spans 14 amino acids.

The V and J genes are TRBV2 and TRBJ2-7, with D perhaps assigned TRBD1 or TRBD2 (6 bases each). The sequencing used peripheral blood, collected in a trial of Ad26.COV2.S vaccine versus placebo. This TCR derives from a person aged 18-60 years who received the Ad26.COV2.S COVID-19 vaccine or a placebo. CDR3 sequence: CASREGARGYEQYF. CDR3 nucleotide sequence: TGTGCCAGCAGGGAGGGAGCCAGGGGATACGAGCAGTACTTC.